This T cell receptor (beta chain) came from a study of T cells in Graves' hyperthyroidism and ophthalmopathy. Patients were excluded because of uncontrolled infection, other autoimmune disease, pregnancy or lactation. This clonotype was observed at least ten times. CDR1 and CDR2 (germline): MDHEN, SYDVKM. Trimming pared 8 bases from V and 4 bases from J, leaving 17 bases between. This CDR3 is built from 15 residues. TCR beta CDR3 regions were amplified from RNA transcripts. The study used the HTBI primer set for a first-round RT-PCR of the TCR CDR3. MiXCR, applied by TCRdb to the multiplex PCR reads, yields one record per CDR3 protein. Counted here are 250,000 to 300,000 distinct CDR3 sequences, about 14% occurring once; the ten biggest clones make up 10% to 15%.

The sequenced sample consisted of blood. The chain links TRBV28 to TRBJ2-2, with a possible D match to TRBD2 (5 bases). This receptor was taken from a woman in her forties with Graves' hyperthyroidism that later progressed to Graves' ophthalmopathy. The CDR3 DNA reads TGTGCCAGCCGTAGGGAGAAAGGGAGCACCGGGGAGCTGTTTTTT. Protein product: CASRREKGSTGELFF.